This T cell receptor (beta chain) comes out of a study of T cell responses to AZD1222 COVID-19 vaccine. The CDR3 loop spans 15 amino acids. CDR1 MNHEY and CDR2 SVGAGI come from the germline V gene. V was pared by 0 bases and J by 6 bases, with 12 bases between. Using immunoSEQ multiplex PCR, the repertoire was profiled, and TCRdb retains in-frame clones only, with some absent. The sample carries 60,000 to 75,000 clones, around 89% recorded once. This sequence originates from an adult who received the AZD1222 COVID-19 vaccine. V is TRBV6-5 and J is TRBJ1-5; D not certain. Specimen: peripheral blood, collected 28 days after the second AZD1222 dose. CDR3 loop: CASSYSVEQGQPQHF. The CDR3 coding sequence is TGTGCCAGCAGTTACTCGGTGGAGCAAGGTCAGCCCCAGCATTTT.